This T cell receptor (beta chain) was profiled in a study of cytomegalovirus exposure and HLA in healthy donors. Study at large: In a previous analysis, 100 million to 140 million unique TCR beta sequences were found from about 190 million T cells. Study-level points and caveats: Later analysis indicated greater clonal expansion among HLA-associated TCR beta chains than among equally common other chains. The study designated 164 TCR beta chains cytomegalovirus-associated. Some V segments could not be told apart, so they were left out, TRBV6-2 and TRBV6-3 among them.

PCR amplification relied on 60 Vbeta primers (plus 13 Jbeta primers). The method was immunoSEQ multiplex PCR; TCRdb's version includes in-frame clones alone and lacks a portion of them. The table for this sample gives approximately 80,000 clones. A remark on this clone: Its target is unknown.

Germline loops: CDR1 MNHEY, CDR2 SMNVEV (reference sequence). The junction had 5 bases not matched to a gene; V was cut back by 2 bases and J by 7 bases. The CDR3 sequence is 14 residues long. This receptor was identified in a woman younger than 45 in good health and CMV-seronegative. This chain uses TRBV27 with TRBJ1-5, with 7 bases lining up with TRBD1. Sequenced input: PBMCs. The CDR3 loop reads CASSLGGGGQPQHF. CDR3 nucleotides: TGTGCCAGCAGTTTAGGAGGGGGCGGGCAGCCCCAGCATTTT.